Following are 22 T cell receptor beta chains from one sample sequenced in a study of cytomegalovirus exposure and HLA in healthy donors. Use of 60 Vbeta and 13 Jbeta primers characterized the PCR. Clones were sequenced by immunoSEQ multiplex PCR, and TCRdb holds only the in-frame ones, with some missing. The table shows under 200,000 clones, with approximately 67% occurring only once. Sample: PBMCs. The receptors stem from a woman between 18 and 29 years old in good health and CMV-seropositive.

The rearrangement uses TRBV10-2 and TRBJ2-5; 8 bases are a match to TRBD2. Germline V lookup: CDR1 WSHSY, CDR2 SAAADI. This CDR3 is built from 13 residues. Unmatched junction bases numbered 4, after V lost 4 bases and J lost 6 bases. DNA of the CDR3: TGCGCCAGCAGTGGGAATAGCGGGAAGACCCAGTACTTC. Residues: CASSGNSGKTQYF.

In this sample, this clone turned up once. The chain couples TRBV30 to TRBJ2-5; 7 bases match TRBD1. The J call may be incorrect, as the DNA end agrees better with TRBJ2-7. The CDR3 is 14 residues long. Germline lookup yields CDR1 GTSNPN and CDR2 SVGIG (reference sequence). The CDR3 protein is CAWSDLGQAYEQYF. In DNA form, the CDR3 reads TGTGCCTGGAGTGACCTCGGACAGGCGTACGAGCAGTACTTC.

This rearrangement joins TRBV2 to TRBJ2-3; 11 nucleotides agree with TRBD2. Germline V gives CDR1 SNHLY, CDR2 FYNNEI. The CDR3 length is 15 residues. V trimming: 4 bases; J trimming: 8 bases; junction bases outside the gene matches: 8. This CDR3 is CASSGVSGGVGTQYF. Here the CDR3 DNA reads TGTGCCAGCAGTGGAGTTAGCGGGGGGGTGGGTACGCAGTATTTT. Combining the CDR3 with reference TRBV2 and TRBJ2-3 gives the whole variable domain EPEVTQTPSHQVTQMGQEVILRCVPISNHLYFYWYRQILGQKVEFLVSFYNNEISEKSEIFDDQFSVERPDGSNFTLKIRSTKLEDSAMYFCASSGVSGGVGTQYFGPGTRLTVL.

The CDR3 DNA is TGCGCCAGCAGCCAAGAGGGACTAGAGGTTTTCACCGGGGAGCTGTTTTTT. It codes for CASSQEGLEVFTGELFF. V and J are TRBV4-1 and TRBJ2-2; TRBD2 aligns across 8 bases. V lost 0 bases and J lost 4; bases outside the gene matches: 7. This CDR3 is 17 amino acids long. CDR1 and CDR2 (germline): MGHRA, YSYEKL.

The rearrangement links TRBV9 to TRBJ1-1, with D perhaps TRBD1 (6 bases). In germline, CDR1 is SGDLS, CDR2 YYNGEE. The CDR3 covers 15 residues. Deletions cut 1 base from V and 1 base from J, with 11 bases between. CDR3 nucleotides: TGTGCCAGCAGCGTATCGGGGGGCTGGAACACTGAAGCTTTCTTT. It specifies CASSVSGGWNTEAFF.

The chain recombines TRBV10-1 with TRBJ2-7; 7 bases match TRBD2. Per the germline V gene, CDR1 is WNHNN and CDR2 is SYGVQD (reference sequence). The CDR3 consists of 16 residues. Unmatched junction bases numbered 9, after V lost 2 bases and J lost 2 bases. The CDR3 bases are TGCGCCAGCAGTGAGCTAAGGACTAGGGACCCCTACGAGCAGTACTTC. Translating gives CASSELRTRDPYEQYF.

This clone was found a few times. V gene TRBV12-5 combines with J gene TRBJ1-3; 9 bases align to TRBD1. Germline-derived CDR1 and CDR2 are LGHNT and FRNRAP. The CDR3 extends over 19 amino acids. The J segment lost 4 bases and the V segment lost 5 bases, leaving 18 bases of the junction unmatched. Written as DNA, the CDR3 is TGTGCTAGTGGTCCAACCGGGACAGGGAGTCGGTCCTACGGAAACACCATATATTTT. Amino acids: CASGPTGTGSRSYGNTIYF.

The chain couples TRBV15 to TRBJ2-5; TRBD2 might be the D (6 bases). Per germline, CDR1 LNHNV and CDR2 YYDKDF (reference sequence). Trimming shortened V by 2 bases and J by 2 bases, and 12 bases separated the two germline ends. The CDR3 extends over 15 amino acids. CDR3 sequence reads: CATSRYSGEQETQYF. CDR3 sequence (DNA): TGTGCCACCAGCAGATACTCGGGGGAACAAGAGACCCAGTACTTC.

As concerns this clone: Relative to the germline gene, one junction end is altered; a read error may explain this. The gene calls are TRBV6-5 and TRBJ2-5; 8 bases map to TRBD2. From germline, CDR1 is MNHEY and CDR2 SVGAGI. CDR3 length equals 15 residues. CDR3 loop: CASSWAAGEQGTQYF. Here the CDR3 DNA reads TGTGCCAGCAGCTGGGCAGCGGGGGAGCAAGGGACCCAGTACTTC.

This clone turned up a few times. The V and J genes are TRBV5-6 and TRBJ2-3; 8 bases align to TRBD2. Germline CDR1 is SGHDT and CDR2 is YYEEEE. The V and J ends lost 6 bases and 6 bases, in that order; junction bases with no gene match: 12. The CDR3 has 15 residues. The chain's CDR3 is CASTPAPAGADTQYF. Here the CDR3 DNA reads TGTGCCAGCACCCCGGCTCCAGCGGGAGCGGATACGCAGTATTTT.

V is TRBV19 and J is TRBJ1-2; 10 bases match TRBD1. With V trimmed by 10 bases and J by 5 bases, 13 bases remained unmatched. Germline V gives CDR1 LNHDA, CDR2 SQIVND (reference sequence). The CDR3 runs to 15 residues. CDR3 protein: CATSGGDRGRYGYTF. CDR3 nucleotide sequence: TGTGCCACCTCTGGGGGGGACAGGGGAAGATATGGCTACACCTTC.

Remarks on this clone: An end of the junction does not agree with germline; a read error may underlie this. The rearrangement uses TRBV6-1 and TRBJ2-5, with 9 bases fitting TRBD1. The CDR3 runs 15 residues. Germline values: CDR1 MNHNS, CDR2 SASEGT. The CDR3 reads CVSSAYRGHSETQYF. The CDR3 nucleotides are TGTGTCAGCAGTGCCTACAGGGGGCACAGCGAGACCCAGTACTTC.

This clone was counted a few times. The chain is built from TRBV12-5 and TRBJ1-1; 7 nucleotides agree with TRBD1. Trimming took 10 bases from V and 6 from J; bases not matched to a gene: 2. CDR3 size: 10 residues. CDR1 is LGHNT, CDR2 FRNRAP, per germline. CDR3 DNA sequence: TGTGCTACGAGGGGGCCTGAAGCTTTCTTT. It yields the protein CATRGPEAFF. The complete variable domain, with remaining parts taken from reference TRBV12-5 and TRBJ1-1, reads DARVTQTPRHKVTEMGQEVTMRCQPILGHNTVFWYRQTMMQGLELLAYFRNRAPLDDSGMPKDRFSAEMPDATLATLKIQPSEPRDSAVYFCATRGPEAFFGQGTRLTVV.

The chain combines TRBV2 with TRBJ2-1; 16 nucleotides match TRBD2. The V and J ends lost 9 bases and 8 bases, in that order; junction bases with no gene match: 10. This CDR3 is 16 amino acids long. Germline CDR1 SNHLY, CDR2 FYNNEI. The chain's CDR3 is CARQTPGTSGRDEQFF. The CDR3 DNA reads TGTGCCAGACAAACGCCCGGGACTAGCGGGAGGGATGAGCAGTTCTTC.

This clone was recorded once. Other DNA sequences in the sample encode the same CDR3. The gene calls are TRBV19 and TRBJ1-1; the D is unclear. Trimming stripped 7 bases from V and 8 bases from J, with 14 bases between. The germline V gene encodes CDR1 LNHDA and CDR2 SQIVND (reference sequence). This CDR3 spans 12 amino acids. The CDR3: CASKTEGGEAFF. The CDR3 nucleotides read TGTGCCAGTAAAACGGAGGGTGGAGAAGCTTTCTTT. The full variable domain, completed using reference TRBV19 and TRBJ1-1, is DGGITQSPKYLFRKEGQNVTLSCEQNLNHDAMYWYRQDPGQGLRLIYYSQIVNDFQKGDIAEGYSVSREKKESFPLTVTSAQKNPTAFYLCASKTEGGEAFFGQGTRLTVV.

CDR3 protein: CASSFTGGIGNTIYF. Here the CDR3 DNA reads TGTGCCAGCAGCTTCACAGGGGGCATAGGAAACACCATATATTTT. The V call is TRBV7-2, the J call TRBJ1-3, with 9 positions matching TRBD1. V was clipped by 3 bases and J by 4 bases; unmatched bases: 4. Germline lookup yields CDR1 SGHTA and CDR2 FQGNSA. CDR3 length equals 15 residues.

The CDR3 protein is CASSILGKRSGVNTEAFF. The DNA of the CDR3 is TGCGCCAGCAGCATACTGGGGAAAAGGTCGGGAGTGAACACTGAAGCTTTCTTT. The rearrangement uses TRBV5-1 and TRBJ1-1, with no clear D. V lost 4 bases and J lost 0, with 22 bases in between. Germline values: CDR1 SGHRS, CDR2 YFSETQ. The CDR3 totals 18 residues.

This chain uses TRBV30 with TRBJ1-4; no reliable D call. The germline V gene encodes CDR1 GTSNPN and CDR2 SVGIG (reference sequence). The germline V and J ends were trimmed by 3 bases and 0 bases, with 5 bases remaining between them. This CDR3 spans 13 amino acids. This CDR3 is CAWREATNEKLFF. In DNA form, the CDR3 reads TGTGCCTGGAGAGAGGCAACTAATGAAAAACTGTTTTTT.

The CDR3 reads CASSYRDTETYEQYF. The DNA for the CDR3 is TGTGCCAGCAGTTACCGGGACACCGAAACCTACGAGCAGTACTTC. The chain carries TRBV27 and TRBJ2-7; tentatively, D is TRBD1 (6 bases). Trimming stripped 4 bases from V and 2 bases from J, with 15 bases between. The CDR3 totals 15 residues. The germline gives CDR1 MNHEY, CDR2 SMNVEV (reference sequence).

In the case of this clone: Other DNA sequences within the sample encode an identical CDR3. The chain combines TRBV6-4 with TRBJ1-5; 7 bases are a match to TRBD1. The CDR3 has 17 residues. J gave up 7 bases and V 7 bases, and 19 bases lay outside the gene matches. Germline assignment: CDR1 MRHNA and CDR2 SNTAGT. The DNA for the CDR3 is TGTGCCAGCACGAGACGAGACAGGGAAAGAGGGTTCCAGCCCCAGCATTTT. It codes for CASTRRDRERGFQPQHF.

CDR3 sequence (DNA): TGTGCCAGCAGCTTGTCAGAGGGTAGGACCCAGTACTTC. It yields the protein CASSLSEGRTQYF. The chain carries TRBV5-8 and TRBJ2-5, with D possibly TRBD2 on 5 matching bases. V lost 1 base and J 7 bases, leaving 11 bases between the germline ends. CDR1 SGHTS and CDR2 YDEGEE come from the germline V gene. CDR3 length: 13 amino acids.

In its sample, this clone was seen a few times. The CDR3 DNA reads TGTGCCAGCAGTAGCAGGAATGAGCAGTTCTTC. It is translated as CASSSRNEQFF. The chain couples TRBV27 to TRBJ2-1, with D hard to call. The germline gives CDR1 MNHEY, CDR2 SMNVEV (reference sequence). V was cut by 5 bases and J by 7 bases, with 6 bases left in between. There are 11 residues in the CDR3.